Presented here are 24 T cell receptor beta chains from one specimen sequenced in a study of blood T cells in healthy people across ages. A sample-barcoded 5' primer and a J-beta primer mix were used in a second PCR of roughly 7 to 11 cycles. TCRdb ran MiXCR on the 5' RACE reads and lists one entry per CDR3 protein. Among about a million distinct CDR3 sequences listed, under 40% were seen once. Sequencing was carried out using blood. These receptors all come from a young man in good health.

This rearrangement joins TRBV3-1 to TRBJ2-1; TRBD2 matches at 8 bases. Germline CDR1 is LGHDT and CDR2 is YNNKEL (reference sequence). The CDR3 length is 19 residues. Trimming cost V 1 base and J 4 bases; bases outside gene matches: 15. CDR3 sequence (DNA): TGTGCCAGCAGCCAAGGGGCGGGGATTACGGGGGGGTCATACAATGAGCAGTTCTTC. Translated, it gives CASSQGAGITGGSYNEQFF.

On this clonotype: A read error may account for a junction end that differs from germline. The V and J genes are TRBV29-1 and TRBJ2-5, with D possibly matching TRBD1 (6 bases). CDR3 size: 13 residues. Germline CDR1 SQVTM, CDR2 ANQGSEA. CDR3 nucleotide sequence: TGCAGCGTTGAAAGGACAGTTCAAGGGACCCAGTACTTC. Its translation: CSVERTVQGTQYF.

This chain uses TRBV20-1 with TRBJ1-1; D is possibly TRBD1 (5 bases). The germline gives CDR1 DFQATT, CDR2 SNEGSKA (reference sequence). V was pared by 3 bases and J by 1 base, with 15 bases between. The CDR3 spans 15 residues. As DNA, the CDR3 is TGCAGTGCTAGCCCCGGGACCGACTGGAACACTGAAGCTTTCTTT. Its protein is CSASPGTDWNTEAFF.

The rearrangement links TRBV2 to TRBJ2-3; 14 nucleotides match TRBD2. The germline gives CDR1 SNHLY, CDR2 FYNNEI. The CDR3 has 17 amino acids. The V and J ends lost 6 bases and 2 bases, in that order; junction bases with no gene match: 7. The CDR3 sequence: CASRIGLAGGSTDTQYF. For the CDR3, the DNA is TGTGCCAGCAGAATCGGACTAGCGGGGGGCTCCACAGATACGCAGTATTTT.

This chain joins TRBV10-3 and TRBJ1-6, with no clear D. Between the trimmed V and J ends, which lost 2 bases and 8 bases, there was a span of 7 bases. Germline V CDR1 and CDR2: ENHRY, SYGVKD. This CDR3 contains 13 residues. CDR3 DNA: TGTGCCATCAGTGAGATGGTGGATTCACCCCTCCACTTT. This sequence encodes CAISEMVDSPLHF.

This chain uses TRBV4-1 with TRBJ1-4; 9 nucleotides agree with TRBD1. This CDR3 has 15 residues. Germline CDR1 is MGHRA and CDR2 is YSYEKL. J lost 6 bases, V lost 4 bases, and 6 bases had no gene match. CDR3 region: CASSPPGQGYEKLFF. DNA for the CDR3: TGCGCCAGCAGCCCTCCGGGACAGGGCTATGAAAAACTGTTTTTT.

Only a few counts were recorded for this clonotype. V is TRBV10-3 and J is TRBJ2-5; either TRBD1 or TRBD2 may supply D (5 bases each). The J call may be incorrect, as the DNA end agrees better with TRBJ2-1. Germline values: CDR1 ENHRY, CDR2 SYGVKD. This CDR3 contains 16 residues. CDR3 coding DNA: TGTGCCATCAGTGAAGCACTCACGGGGCCTCAAGAGACCCAGTTCTTC. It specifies CAISEALTGPQETQFF.

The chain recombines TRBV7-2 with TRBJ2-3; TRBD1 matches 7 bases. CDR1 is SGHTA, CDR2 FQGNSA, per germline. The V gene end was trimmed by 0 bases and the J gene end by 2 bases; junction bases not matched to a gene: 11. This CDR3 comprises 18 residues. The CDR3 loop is CASSLAVEETGFTDTQYF. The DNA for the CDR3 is TGTGCCAGCAGCTTAGCTGTAGAGGAGACAGGGTTCACAGATACGCAGTATTTT.

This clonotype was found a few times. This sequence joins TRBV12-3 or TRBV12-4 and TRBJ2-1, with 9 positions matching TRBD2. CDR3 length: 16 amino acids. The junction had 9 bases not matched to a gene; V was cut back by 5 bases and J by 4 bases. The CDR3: CASSPVGAGGYNEQFF. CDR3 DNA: TGTGCCAGCAGTCCCGTAGGAGCGGGGGGATACAATGAGCAGTTCTTC.

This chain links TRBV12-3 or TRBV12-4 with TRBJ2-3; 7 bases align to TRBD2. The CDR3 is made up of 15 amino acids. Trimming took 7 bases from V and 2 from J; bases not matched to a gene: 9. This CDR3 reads CASIPAGENTDTQYF. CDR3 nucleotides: TGTGCCAGCATCCCGGCGGGAGAGAACACAGATACGCAGTATTTT.

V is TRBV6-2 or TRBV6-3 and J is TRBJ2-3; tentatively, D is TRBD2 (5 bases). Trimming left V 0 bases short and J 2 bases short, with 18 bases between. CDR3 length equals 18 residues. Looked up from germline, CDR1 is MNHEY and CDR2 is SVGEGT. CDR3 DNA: TGTGCCAGCAGTTACTCGAGGCTAGCTCCACAGCCCACAGATACGCAGTATTTT. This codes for CASSYSRLAPQPTDTQYF.

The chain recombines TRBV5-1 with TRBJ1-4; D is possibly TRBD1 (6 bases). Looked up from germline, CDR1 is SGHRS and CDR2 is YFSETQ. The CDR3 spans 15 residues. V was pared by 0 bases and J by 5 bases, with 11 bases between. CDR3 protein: CASSLAGTRNEKLFF. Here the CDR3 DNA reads TGCGCCAGCAGCTTGGCCGGGACACGGAATGAAAAACTGTTTTTT.

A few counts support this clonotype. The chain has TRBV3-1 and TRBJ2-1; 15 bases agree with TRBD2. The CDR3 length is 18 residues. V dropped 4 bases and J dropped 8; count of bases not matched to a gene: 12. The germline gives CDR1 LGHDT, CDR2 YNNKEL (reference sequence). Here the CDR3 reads CASSPLRTSGGANDEQFF. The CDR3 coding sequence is TGTGCCAGCAGCCCTCTTCGGACTAGCGGGGGGGCCAACGATGAGCAGTTCTTC.

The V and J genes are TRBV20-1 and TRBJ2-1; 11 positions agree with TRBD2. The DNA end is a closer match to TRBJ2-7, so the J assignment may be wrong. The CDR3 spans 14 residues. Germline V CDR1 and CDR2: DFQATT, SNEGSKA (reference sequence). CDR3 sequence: CSAPLAGAYNEQYF. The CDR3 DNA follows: TGCAGTGCTCCACTAGCGGGGGCCTACAATGAGCAGTACTTC.

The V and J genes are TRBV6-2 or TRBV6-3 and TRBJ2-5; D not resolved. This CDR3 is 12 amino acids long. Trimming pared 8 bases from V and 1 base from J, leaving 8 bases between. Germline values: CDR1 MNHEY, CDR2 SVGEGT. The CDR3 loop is CASGQSQETQYF. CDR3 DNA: TGTGCCAGCGGGCAGTCCCAAGAGACCCAGTACTTC.

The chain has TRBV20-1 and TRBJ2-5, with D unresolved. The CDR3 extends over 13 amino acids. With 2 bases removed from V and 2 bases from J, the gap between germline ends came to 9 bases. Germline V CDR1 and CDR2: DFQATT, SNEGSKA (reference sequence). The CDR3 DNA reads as TGCAGTGCTAGATATGTCCGGCAAGAGACCCAGTACTTC. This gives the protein CSARYVRQETQYF.

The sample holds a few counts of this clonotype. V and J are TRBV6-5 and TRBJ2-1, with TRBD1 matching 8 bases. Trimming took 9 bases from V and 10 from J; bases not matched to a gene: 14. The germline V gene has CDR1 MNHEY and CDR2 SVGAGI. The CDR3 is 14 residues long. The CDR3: CARAPGQAKREQFF. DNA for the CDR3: TGTGCCAGAGCTCCGGGACAGGCCAAGAGGGAGCAGTTCTTC.

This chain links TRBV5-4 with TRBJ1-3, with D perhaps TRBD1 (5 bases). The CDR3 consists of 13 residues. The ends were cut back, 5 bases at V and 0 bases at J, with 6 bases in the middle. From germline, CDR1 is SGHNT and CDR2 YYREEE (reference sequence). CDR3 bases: TGTGCCAGCAGAGGGACCTCTGGAAACACCATATATTTT. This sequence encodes CASRGTSGNTIYF. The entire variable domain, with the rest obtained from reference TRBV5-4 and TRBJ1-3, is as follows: ETGVTQSPTHLIKTRGQQVTLRCSSQSGHNTVSWYQQALGQGPQFIFQYYREEENGRGNFPPRFSGLQFPNYSSELNVNALELDDSALYLCASRGTSGNTIYFGEGSWLTVV.

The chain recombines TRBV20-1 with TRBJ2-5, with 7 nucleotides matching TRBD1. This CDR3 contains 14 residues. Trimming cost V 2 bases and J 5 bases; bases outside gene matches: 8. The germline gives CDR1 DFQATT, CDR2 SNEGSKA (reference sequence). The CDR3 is CSARPKTGVETQYF. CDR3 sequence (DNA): TGCAGTGCTAGACCGAAAACAGGGGTGGAGACCCAGTACTTC.

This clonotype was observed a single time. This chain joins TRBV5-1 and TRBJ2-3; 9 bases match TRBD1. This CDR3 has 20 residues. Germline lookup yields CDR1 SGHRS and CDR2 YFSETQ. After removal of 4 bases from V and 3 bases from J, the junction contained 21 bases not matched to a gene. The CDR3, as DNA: TGCGCCAGCAGCCTTCGACAGGGGGTTTCACGTCGAGCTTTTACAGATACGCAGTATTTT. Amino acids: CASSLRQGVSRRAFTDTQYF.

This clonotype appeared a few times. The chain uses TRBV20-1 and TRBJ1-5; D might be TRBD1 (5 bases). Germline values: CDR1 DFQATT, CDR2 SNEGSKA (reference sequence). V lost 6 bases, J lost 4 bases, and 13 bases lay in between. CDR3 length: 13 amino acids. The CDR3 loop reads CSATLRGNQPQHF. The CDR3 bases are TGCAGTGCCACCCTACGGGGGAATCAGCCCCAGCATTTT.

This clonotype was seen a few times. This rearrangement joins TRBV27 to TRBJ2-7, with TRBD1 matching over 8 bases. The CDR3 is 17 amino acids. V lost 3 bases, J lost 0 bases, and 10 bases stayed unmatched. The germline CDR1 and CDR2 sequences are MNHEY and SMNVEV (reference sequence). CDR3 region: CASSLEQGDLYSYEQYF. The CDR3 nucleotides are TGTGCCAGCAGTTTGGAACAGGGGGACCTTTACTCCTACGAGCAGTACTTC.

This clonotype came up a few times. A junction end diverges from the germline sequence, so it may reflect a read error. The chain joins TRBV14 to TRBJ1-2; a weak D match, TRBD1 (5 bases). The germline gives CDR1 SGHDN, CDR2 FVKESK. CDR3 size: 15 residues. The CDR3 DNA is TGTGCCAGCAGCCAAGGACAGTTCTACCCCTATGGTTACACCTTC. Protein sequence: CASSQGQFYPYGYTF. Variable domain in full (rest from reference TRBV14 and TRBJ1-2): EAGVTQFPSHSVIEKGQTVTLRCDPISGHDNLYWYRRVMGKEIKFLLHFVKESKQDESGMPNNRFLAERTGGTYSTLKVQPAELEDSGVYFCASSQGQFYPYGYTFGSGTRLTVV.

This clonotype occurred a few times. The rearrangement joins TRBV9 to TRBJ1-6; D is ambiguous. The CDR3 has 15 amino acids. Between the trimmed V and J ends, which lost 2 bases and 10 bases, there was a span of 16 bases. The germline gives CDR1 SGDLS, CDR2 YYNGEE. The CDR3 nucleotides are TGTGCCAGCAGCGTCCGGGGAGGTGCACAATCACCCCTCCACTTT. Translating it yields CASSVRGGAQSPLHF.